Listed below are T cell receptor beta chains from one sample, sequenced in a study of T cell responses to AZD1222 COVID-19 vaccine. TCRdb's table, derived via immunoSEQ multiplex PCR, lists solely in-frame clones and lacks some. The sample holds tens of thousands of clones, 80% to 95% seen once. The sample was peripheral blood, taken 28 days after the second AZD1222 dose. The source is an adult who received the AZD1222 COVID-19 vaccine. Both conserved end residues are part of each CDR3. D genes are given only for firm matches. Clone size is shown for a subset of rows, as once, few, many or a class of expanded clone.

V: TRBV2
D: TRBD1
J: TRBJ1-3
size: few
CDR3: CASSDLQGKSNTIYF
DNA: TGTGCCAGCAGTGACCTACAGGGGAAGTCGAACACCATATATTTT

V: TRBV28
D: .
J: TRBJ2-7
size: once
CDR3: CASSYDRFYEQYF
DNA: TGTGCCAGCAGTTACGACAGGTTTTACGAGCAGTACTTC

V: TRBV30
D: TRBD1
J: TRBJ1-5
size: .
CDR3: CASSGTGGNQPQHF
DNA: TGTGCCTCCTCCGGGACAGGGGGAAATCAGCCCCAGCATTTT

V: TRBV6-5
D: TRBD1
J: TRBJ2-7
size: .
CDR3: CASSPTGSTYEQYF
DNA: TGTGCCAGCAGTCCGACAGGGTCGACCTACGAGCAGTACTTC

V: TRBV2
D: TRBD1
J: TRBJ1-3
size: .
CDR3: CASSGNRGHGNTIYF
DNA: TGTGCCAGCAGTGGAAACAGGGGTCATGGAAACACCATATATTTT

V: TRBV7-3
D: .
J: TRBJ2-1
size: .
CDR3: CASSLGALSNEQFF
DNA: TGTGCCAGCAGCTTAGGCGCTCTATCCAATGAGCAGTTCTTC

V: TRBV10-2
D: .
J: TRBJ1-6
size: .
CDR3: CASREFSYNSPLHF
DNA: TGCGCCAGCAGGGAATTTTCCTATAATTCACCCCTCCACTTT

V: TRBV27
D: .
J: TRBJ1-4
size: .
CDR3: CAGSPNTAVGKLFF
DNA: TGTGCCGGCAGTCCAAACACCGCGGTGGGAAAACTGTTTTTT

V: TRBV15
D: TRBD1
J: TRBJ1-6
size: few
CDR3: CATSPRDSLTPLHF
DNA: TGTGCCACCAGCCCGCGGGACAGCTTAACACCCCTCCACTTT

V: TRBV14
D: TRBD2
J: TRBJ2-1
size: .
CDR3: CASSQPYSSGGYNEQFF
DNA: TGTGCCAGCAGCCAACCCTATTCTAGCGGGGGTTACAATGAGCAGTTCTTC

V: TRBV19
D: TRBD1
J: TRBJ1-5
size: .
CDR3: CASSDLPGQSNQPQHF
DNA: TGTGCCAGTAGTGACCTTCCGGGACAGAGCAATCAGCCCCAGCATTTT

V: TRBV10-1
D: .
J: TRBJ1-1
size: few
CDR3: CASTVPEAFF
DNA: TGCGCCAGCACCGTCCCTGAAGCTTTCTTT

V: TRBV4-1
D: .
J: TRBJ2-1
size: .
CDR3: CASSQDSRPWGYDEQFF
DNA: TGCGCCAGCAGCCAAGATTCCCGTCCATGGGGGTACGATGAGCAGTTCTTC

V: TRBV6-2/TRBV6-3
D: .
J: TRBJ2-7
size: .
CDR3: CASSWGPRGSSYEQYF
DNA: TGTGCCAGCAGCTGGGGCCCCCGGGGGAGCTCCTACGAGCAGTACTTC

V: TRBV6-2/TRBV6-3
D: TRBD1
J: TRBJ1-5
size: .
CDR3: CASSSGQGSGSNQPQHF
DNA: TGTGCCAGCAGTTCGGGACAGGGCTCCGGTAGCAATCAGCCCCAGCATTTT

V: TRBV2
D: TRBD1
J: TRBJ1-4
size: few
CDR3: CASSSKGGVNEKLFF
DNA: TGTGCCAGCAGCTCCAAAGGGGGCGTTAATGAAAAACTGTTTTTT

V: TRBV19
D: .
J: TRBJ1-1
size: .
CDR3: CASSKSIDTEAFF
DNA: TGTGCCAGTAGTAAAAGTATAGACACTGAAGCTTTCTTT

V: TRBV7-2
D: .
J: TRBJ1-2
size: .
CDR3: CASSLNGLNYGYTF
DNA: TGTGCCAGCAGCTTAAACGGCCTAAACTATGGCTACACCTTC

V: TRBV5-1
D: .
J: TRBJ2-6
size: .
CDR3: CASSSSLVSGANVLTF
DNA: TGCGCCAGCAGCTCTTCCCTTGTCTCTGGGGCCAACGTCCTGACTTTC

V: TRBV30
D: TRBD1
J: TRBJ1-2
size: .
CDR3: CAWSPGQGYGYTF
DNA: TGTGCCTGGAGCCCGGGACAGGGCTATGGCTACACCTTC

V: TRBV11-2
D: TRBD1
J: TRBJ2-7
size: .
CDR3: CASSPYPGTGGEQYF
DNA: TGTGCCAGCAGCCCATATCCGGGGACAGGGGGCGAGCAGTACTTC

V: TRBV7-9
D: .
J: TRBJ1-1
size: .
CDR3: CASSLGGPEVCFF
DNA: TGTGCCAGCAGCTTAGGCGGGCCAGAAGTTTGTTTCTTT

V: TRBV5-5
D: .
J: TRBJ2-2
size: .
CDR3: CASSSRDVVTGELFF
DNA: TGTGCCAGCAGCTCCAGGGACGTGGTGACCGGGGAGCTGTTTTTT

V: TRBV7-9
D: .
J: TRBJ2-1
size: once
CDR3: CASSPTLNEQFF
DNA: TGTGCCAGCAGTCCTACCCTCAATGAGCAGTTCTTC

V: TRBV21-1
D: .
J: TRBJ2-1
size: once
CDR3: CASSTWGRGYNEQFF
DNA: TGTGCCAGCAGCACATGGGGACGGGGCTACAATGAGCAGTTCTTC

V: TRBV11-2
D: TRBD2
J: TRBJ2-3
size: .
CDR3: CASSWVAGSSTDTQYF
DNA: TGTGCCAGCAGCTGGGTAGCGGGGAGTAGCACAGATACGCAGTATTTT

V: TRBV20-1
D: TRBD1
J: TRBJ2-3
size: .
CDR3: CSASTGERDTDTQYF
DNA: TGCAGTGCTAGTACAGGGGAACGTGACACAGATACGCAGTATTTT

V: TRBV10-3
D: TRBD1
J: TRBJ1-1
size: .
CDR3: CAIRPTGGTEAFF
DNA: TGTGCCATCAGACCCACAGGGGGCACTGAAGCTTTCTTT

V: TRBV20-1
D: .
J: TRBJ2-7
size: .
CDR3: CSASPPRMGLTYEQYF
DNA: TGCAGTGCTAGTCCCCCTAGGATGGGACTTACCTACGAGCAGTACTTC

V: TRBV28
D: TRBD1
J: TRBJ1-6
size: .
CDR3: CASLTGGSSPLHF
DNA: TGTGCCAGTCTCACAGGGGGCAGTTCACCCCTCCACTTT

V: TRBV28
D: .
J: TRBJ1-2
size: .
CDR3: CASSLSPPRGIGYTF
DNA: TGTGCCAGCAGTTTATCCCCCCCAAGGGGAATTGGCTACACCTTC

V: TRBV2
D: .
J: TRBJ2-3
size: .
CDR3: CASSQSRVGTDTQYF
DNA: TGTGCCAGCAGTCAAAGCAGGGTGGGCACAGATACGCAGTATTTT

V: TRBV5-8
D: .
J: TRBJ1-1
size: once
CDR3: CASSKDFGTEAFF
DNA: TGTGCCAGCAGCAAGGATTTTGGCACTGAAGCTTTCTTT

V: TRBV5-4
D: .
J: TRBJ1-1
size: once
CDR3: CASSVDLTVNTEAFF
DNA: TGTGCCAGCAGCGTAGACTTGACAGTCAACACTGAAGCTTTCTTT

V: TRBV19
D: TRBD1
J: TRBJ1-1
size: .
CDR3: CASSTAGTGSLGTEAFF
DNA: TGTGCCAGTAGCACTGCCGGGACAGGGAGTTTGGGCACTGAAGCTTTCTTT

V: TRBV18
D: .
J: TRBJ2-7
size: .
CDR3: CASSPAGGNEQYF
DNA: TGTGCCAGCTCACCCGCAGGTGGAAACGAGCAGTACTTC

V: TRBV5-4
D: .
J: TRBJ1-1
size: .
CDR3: CASSLATNTEAFF
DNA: TGTGCCAGCAGCTTGGCCACGAACACTGAAGCTTTCTTT

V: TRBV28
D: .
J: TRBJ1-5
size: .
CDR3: CASSSPRTPGWPQHF
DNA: TGTGCCAGCAGTTCACCTCGTACCCCCGGTTGGCCCCAGCATTTT

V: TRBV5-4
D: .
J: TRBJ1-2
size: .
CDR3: CASSPGQANYGYTF
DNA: TGTGCCAGCAGCCCGGGACAAGCTAACTATGGCTACACCTTC

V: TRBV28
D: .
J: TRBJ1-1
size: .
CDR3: CASSLYGGNTEAFF
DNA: TGTGCCAGCAGTTTATACGGGGGGAACACTGAAGCTTTCTTT